This TCR beta chain was documented in a study of shared clonotypes between healthy human individuals. This CDR3 comprises 16 residues. V shed 0 bases and J shed 1 base, with 11 bases lying between them. Germline V gives CDR1 LGHNA, CDR2 YSLEER. Each sorted subset replicate got 200 ng genomic DNA, around 29,000 genomes. Repertoires were generated with immunoSEQ multiplex PCR, while TCRdb's copy carries only in-frame clones and drops some. The table shows some 2,000,000 clones, with approximately 95% occurring only once. The V gene is TRBV4-3, the J gene TRBJ2-3; the D call may be TRBD1 or TRBD2 (5 bases each). The clonotype comes from a man younger than 35 in good health. The sequencing input was naive CD4+ T cells sorted from blood. Regarding subset: CD45RA+ positively selected. The CDR3 protein is CASSQDYRDRTDTQYF. In nucleotides, the CDR3 is TGCGCCAGCAGCCAAGACTACCGGGACCGCACAGATACGCAGTATTTT.